This T cell receptor (beta chain) was captured by sequencing in a study of cytotoxic CD8 clonotypes in ibrutinib-treated CLL. Study as a whole: Researchers reported 11 to 12 relapsed/refractory and about 14 treatment-naive patients, 17 to 18 of them IGHV unmutated.

Assay used: immunoSEQ multiplex PCR; TCRdb lists only in-frame clones, some missing. The table has some 350,000 clones, roughly two thirds seen once. Germline CDR1 and CDR2: SGHRS and YFSETQ. CDR3 length equals 16 residues. V was pared by 4 bases and J by 3 bases, with 10 bases of the junction left unmatched. This TCR came from a human donor with chronic lymphocytic leukemia. The sample was PBMCs, taken after 36 months of ibrutinib treatment. The chain recombines TRBV5-1 with TRBJ1-1; TRBD1 aligns across 9 bases. Here the CDR3 DNA reads TGCGCCAGCAGCCTCTGGGACAGGGTAGGCGACACTGAAGCTTTCTTT. Its protein product is CASSLWDRVGDTEAFF.